The rows below give T cell receptor beta chains drawn from one sample of a study of shared clonotypes between healthy human individuals. Data came from immunoSEQ multiplex PCR; TCRdb stores just in-frame clones and leaves some out. The sample contains 400,000 to 550,000 clones, less than 80% of which appear only once. The sample consisted of PBMCs. The receptors originated from a woman in her thirties or forties in good health. Some clones in this sample may be carry-over from other donors' samples. The CDR3 runs from the conserved cysteine through the conserved F or W. Fields, in order: CDR3 protein, J gene, V gene, CDR3 length.

CDR3aa: CASSFGNPDTQYF
j_gene: TRBJ2-3
v_gene: TRBV28
len: 13

CDR3aa: CASSSGLATGELFF
j_gene: TRBJ2-2
v_gene: TRBV5-1
len: 14

CDR3aa: CASSQPGRSYNEQFF
j_gene: TRBJ2-1
v_gene: TRBV6-6
len: 15

CDR3aa: CAISLEGPGTEAFF
j_gene: TRBJ1-1
v_gene: TRBV10-3
len: 14

CDR3aa: CASRYTGSDEQFF
j_gene: TRBJ2-1
v_gene: TRBV7-3
len: 13

CDR3aa: CASSFPTTGELFF
j_gene: TRBJ2-2
v_gene: TRBV7-3
len: 13

CDR3aa: CASRDGGREETQYF
j_gene: TRBJ2-5
v_gene: TRBV2
len: 14

CDR3aa: CASSPTGTSGTYNEQFF
j_gene: TRBJ2-1
v_gene: TRBV9
len: 17

CDR3aa: CASIAGRGRLYEQYF
j_gene: TRBJ2-7
v_gene: TRBV23-1
len: 15

CDR3aa: CASSQDWQVGRYTF
j_gene: TRBJ1-2
v_gene: TRBV4-1
len: 14

CDR3aa: CASSGGAPPNTGELFF
j_gene: TRBJ2-2
v_gene: TRBV9
len: 16

CDR3aa: CASRARGAGYNEQFF
j_gene: TRBJ2-1
v_gene: TRBV28
len: 15

CDR3aa: CASSLGVAETQYF
j_gene: TRBJ2-5
v_gene: TRBV11-1
len: 13

CDR3aa: CASSYPTETSTDTQYF
j_gene: TRBJ2-3
v_gene: TRBV6-5
len: 16

CDR3aa: CASSLMGGLAEQYF
j_gene: TRBJ2-7
v_gene: TRBV7-2
len: 14

CDR3aa: CASGWRLANEQFF
j_gene: TRBJ2-1
v_gene: TRBV5-5
len: 13

CDR3aa: CASSVAGVETQYF
j_gene: TRBJ2-5
v_gene: TRBV9
len: 13

CDR3aa: CASSPSTGANQPQHF
j_gene: TRBJ1-5
v_gene: TRBV28
len: 15

CDR3aa: CASSSPSRGEQFF
j_gene: TRBJ2-1
v_gene: TRBV28
len: 13

CDR3aa: CASSPDSRPSGNTIYF
j_gene: TRBJ1-3
v_gene: TRBV18
len: 16

CDR3aa: CAISGNRQAFF
j_gene: TRBJ1-1
v_gene: TRBV10-3
len: 11

CDR3aa: CASSTTVQNTDTQYF
j_gene: TRBJ2-3
v_gene: TRBV18
len: 15